The clone carrying this T cell receptor beta chain was counted a few times. Other DNA sequences in the same sample also yield this CDR3. These data belong to a study of control samples from healthy donors and cancer patients. Trimming took 6 bases from V and 8 from J; bases not matched to a gene: 11. This CDR3 region has 15 residues. CDR1 MDHEN and CDR2 SYDVKM come from the germline V gene. The method was immunoSEQ multiplex PCR; TCRdb's version includes in-frame clones alone and lacks a portion of them. The profile shows under 95,000 clones, more than 85% of them singletons. V is TRBV28 and J is TRBJ2-1, with 9 bases matching TRBD2. The sequenced material came from blood. The TCR sequence derives from a woman in her 30s in good health. Here the CDR3 DNA reads TGTGCCAGCAGGCCGGGCGGGGGGGCCAGGGATGAGCAGTTCTTC. Its protein is CASRPGGGARDEQFF. The whole variable domain, remainder taken from reference TRBV28 and TRBJ2-1, is DVKVTQSSRYLVKRTGEKVFLECVQDMDHENMFWYRQDPGLGLRLIYFSYDVKMKEKGDIPEGYSVSREKKERFSLILESASTNQTSMYLCASRPGGGARDEQFFGPGTRLTVL.